Below are 7 T cell receptor beta chains sequenced from a single sample in a study of cytomegalovirus exposure and HLA in healthy donors. PCR amplification relied on 60 Vbeta primers (plus 13 Jbeta primers). Profiled with immunoSEQ multiplex PCR; TCRdb holds only in-frame clones, not every one. The sample comprises some 90,000 clones, roughly 80% of which are singletons, and about 2.1% rests with the top ten. What was sequenced was PBMCs. The source is a boy aged 10-17 years in good health and CMV-seronegative.

V and J are TRBV4-3 and TRBJ2-1, with a weak D call TRBD2 (6 bases). Trimming pared 0 bases from V and 0 bases from J, leaving 6 bases between. The CDR3 is 15 residues long. CDR1 and CDR2 (germline): LGHNA, YSLEER. CDR3 nucleotide sequence: TGCGCCAGCAGCCAAGAGACTAGCTCCTACAATGAGCAGTTCTTC. Translated: CASSQETSSYNEQFF.

J is TRBJ2-2 and V is TRBV7-9; D not certain. The length of the CDR3 is 15 residues. Germline CDR1 and CDR2: SEHNR and FQNEAQ (reference sequence). The ends were cut back, 2 bases at V and 12 bases at J, with 19 bases in the middle. The CDR3 DNA follows: TGTGCCAGCAGCTTATCCGTACAGATATGGTGGCAGCTGTTTTTT. This translates into CASSLSVQIWWQLFF.

The rearrangement joins TRBV27 to TRBJ1-5; D unclear. The germline gives CDR1 MNHEY, CDR2 SMNVEV (reference sequence). This CDR3 is built from 14 residues. V lost 5 bases and J 4 bases, leaving 12 bases between the germline ends. The CDR3 loop reads CASSLRRENQPQHF. The CDR3 region has the DNA TGTGCCAGCAGTCTCCGACGGGAAAATCAGCCCCAGCATTTT.

The chain uses TRBV6-1 and TRBJ2-7; D is uncertain. V shed 2 bases and J shed 12 bases, with 17 bases lying between them. The CDR3 consists of 13 residues. Germline lookup yields CDR1 MNHNS and CDR2 SASEGT. The CDR3 bases are TGTGCCAGCAGTGAAATTCCCTTGAAGCGTTGGTACTTC. It yields the protein CASSEIPLKRWYF.

The J gene is TRBJ1-1, the V gene TRBV14; D ambiguous. The CDR3 runs to 18 residues. V lost 4 bases to trimming and J lost 1 base, with 22 bases between them. CDR1 SGHDN and CDR2 FVKESK come from the germline V gene. The CDR3: CASSLGRLMRQSNTEAFF. For the CDR3, the DNA is TGTGCCAGCAGCCTAGGCCGTCTAATGAGGCAGTCGAACACTGAAGCTTTCTTT.

The chain employs TRBV29-1 and TRBJ2-1, with 15 bases that match TRBD2. CDR1 is SQVTM and CDR2 is ANQGSEA in the germline V gene. The CDR3 has 14 residues. V shed 8 bases and J 12 bases; nucleotides not matched to a gene: 11. The CDR3 DNA follows: TGCAGCATGGGTGGGACTAGCGGGGGGAGTGTGCAGTTCTTC. It specifies CSMGGTSGGSVQFF.

V usage is TRBV7-9 and J usage is TRBJ1-1; tentatively, D is TRBD1 (6 bases). The CDR3 has 13 residues. Trimming stripped 11 bases from V and 2 bases from J, with 15 bases between. The germline gives CDR1 SEHNR, CDR2 FQNEAQ (reference sequence). CDR3 region: CASNGGHNTEAFF. In nucleotides, the CDR3 is TGTGCCTCAAACGGGGGGCATAACACTGAAGCTTTCTTT.